The TCR beta chain under discussion was sequenced for a study of blood T cell repertoires in COVID-19. Study-wide context: Material from acute and convalescent COVID-19 was sourced from the United States, Italy and Spain. The cDNA or gDNA used as material had been derived from T cells, B-cell-depleted T cells, or PBMCs.

Original processing notes: How many nucleated cells were present was estimated from reference gene primer amplification. Measured with immunoSEQ multiplex PCR; TCRdb has only the in-frame clones, and not every one. That table supplies the V and J calls and clone size; D and trimming were determined from the DNA. Among approximately 210,000 clones listed, roughly four fifths were seen once. Germline CDR1 and CDR2: SGHTA and FQGNSA. The V end was cut by 3 bases, the J end by 10 bases, with 12 bases between. CDR3 length: 12 amino acids. V gene TRBV7-2 combines with J gene TRBJ1-1, with D maybe TRBD1 (5 bases). The TCR sequence derives from a woman in her forties or fifties with active or convalescent COVID-19. Sequenced material: peripheral blood. Here the CDR3 DNA reads TGTGCCAGCAGCTTGGGGACTCTCTCAGCTTTCTTT. This translates into CASSLGTLSAFF.